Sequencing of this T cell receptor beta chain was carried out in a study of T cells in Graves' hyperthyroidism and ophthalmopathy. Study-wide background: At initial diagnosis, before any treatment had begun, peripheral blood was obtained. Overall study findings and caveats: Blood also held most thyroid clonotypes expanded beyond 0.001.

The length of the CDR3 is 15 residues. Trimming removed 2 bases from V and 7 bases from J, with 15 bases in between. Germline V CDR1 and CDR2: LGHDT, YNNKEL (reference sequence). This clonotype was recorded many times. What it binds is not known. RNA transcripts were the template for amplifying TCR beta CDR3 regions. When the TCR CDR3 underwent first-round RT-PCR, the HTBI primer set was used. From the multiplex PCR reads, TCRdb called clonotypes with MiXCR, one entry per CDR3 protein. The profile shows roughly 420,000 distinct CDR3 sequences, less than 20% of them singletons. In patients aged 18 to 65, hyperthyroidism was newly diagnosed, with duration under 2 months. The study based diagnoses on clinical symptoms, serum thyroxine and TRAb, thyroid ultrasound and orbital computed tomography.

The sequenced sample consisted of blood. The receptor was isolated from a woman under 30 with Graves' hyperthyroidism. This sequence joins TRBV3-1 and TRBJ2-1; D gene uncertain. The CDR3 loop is CASSQILVVRNEQFF. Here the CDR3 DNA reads TGTGCCAGCAGCCAAATATTGGTAGTAAGGAATGAGCAGTTCTTC.